This entry is about one T cell receptor beta chain. Its cognate antigen has yet to be identified. There are no base qualities to consult, and no much larger clone falls within one base. This sample was taken from a study of somatic mutations in cytotoxic T cells in rheumatoid arthritis (dated by TCRdb to the late 2010s). The study in broad terms: Some T-cell populations stained with V beta antibodies were sorted by flow on a FACSAria II or Sony SH800 to nearly 100% purity, with sorted V beta1+ cells additionally subjected to TCRB sequencing. In newly diagnosed rheumatoid arthritis without treatment, the study examined if expanded CD8+ T-cell clones harbor somatic mutations, relying on TCRB deep sequencing to characterize clonality. Median age was essentially the same in the patient group and the control group. TCRB deep sequencing was performed for approximately 60 rheumatoid arthritis patients and 20 healthy controls. Points the paper makes about the study in general: No adjustment for multiple comparisons was made for the slight TRBV07 underrepresentation in patients. There was no significant difference in CD8+ T-cell clonality between rheumatoid arthritis patients and age-matched healthy controls. The expanded CD8+ clones had unknown antigen targets, and not appearing in virus-specific databases did not rule out that they were virus-specific. The largest CD8+ clone made up more than 20% of CD8+ cells in about an eighth of the roughly 60 patients, and blood and synovial fluid shared several identical CD8+ TCRB sequences. In patients, CD8+ clonality rose with age (Spearman r ~ 0.47), which was not the case in healthy controls.

A distance of 5 bases separates the germline ends of V and J, which lose 4 bases and 5 bases respectively. Per the germline V gene (reference sequence), LNHDA is the CDR1 and SQIVND is the CDR2. From its cysteine to its phenylalanine, the CDR3 spans 11 amino acids. Here the CDR3 DNA is all that survives: 33 bases in frame from base 1. Buffy coats from 20 to 25 blood donors served as healthy controls, a group that was 45% to 70% female with a median age of approximately 61 years (range about 20-70). Flow cytometry confirmed the purity of CD4+ and CD8+ cells that had been isolated by positive magnetic bead selection on an AutoMACS. Peripheral blood mononuclear cells were isolated by Ficoll-Paque PLUS density gradient separation. Using Nucleospin Tissue or Tissue XS kits, DNA was extracted from CD4-enriched, CD8-enriched or PBMC samples, with quantification by a Qubit 2.0 fluorometer. Genomic DNA underwent TCRB CDR3 sequencing using the immunoSEQ assay. Processing in the source paper ran as follows. Analyses were restricted to productive TCRB rearrangements. Clonality was calculated as a Shannon entropy-based productive clonality index, and a clone was defined by a unique TCRB CDR3 sequence. The template counts of each clone relative to the total templates per sample were used to calculate repertoire overlap between two samples. Flow cytometry-measured V-gene usage correlated with V-gene usage from TCRB sequencing, with a Spearman r of about 0.65. The source is immuneACCESS, and TCRdb retained only in-frame sequences with V and J called. Part of the clones is not carried over; for the studies checked, unresolved V genes explain less than half of this, and the remainder is unexplained. V and J calls and clone size are copied from that table; D and trimming were computed from the DNA. Within this sample are more than 15,000 clones, with around 70% of them counted one time only. Less than 6% of the sample belongs to the ten largest clones.

The sample consisted of CD8+ T cells sorted from blood. Here the chain combines TRBV19 and TRBJ1-1; no confident D gene assignment can be made. This receptor was taken from a man aged 55 to 70 in good health. The CDR3 loop reads CASSTFTEAFF. The bases are TGTGCCAGTAGTACTTTTACTGAAGCTTTCTTT.